This entry concerns a single T cell receptor beta chain. What it binds is not known. UMIs that included a 6-nucleotide sample barcode were added by template switching, which took place during cDNA synthesis. TCRdb reprocessed the 5' RACE reads, with one entry per CDR3 protein and no DNA. Here the sample table reports about 350,000 distinct CDR3 sequences. The CDR3 runs to 17 residues. In germline, CDR1 is SGHAT, CDR2 FQNNGV. Total RNA isolation used whole blood (no T cell sorting was performed). The record originates from a study of monozygotic twins with inflammatory bowel disease. Notes on the study in general: TCRbeta inverse Simpson diversity was decreased in IBD patients versus healthy co-twins.

This TCR was recovered from a human donor with ulcerative colitis or Crohn's disease, or a healthy co-twin of an affected twin (not recorded which). This chain uses TRBV11-2 with TRBJ2-1. Sample: blood. CDR3: CASSLPLSSSSYNEQFF.